A selection of T cell receptor beta chains follows, all from one sample in a study of T cell repertoires in cytomegalovirus infection. TCRdb processed the reads anew with MiXCR; each CDR3 protein has one entry. The table shows fewer than 1,000,000 distinct CDR3 sequences, with around a third occurring only once. No cognate antigen is known for these TCRs. The sample consisted of cultured CD8+ T cells from PBMCs, taken from culture after CMV antigen stimulation. Receptors originate from a human donor in good health (CMV status not recorded). Some clones in this sample may be carry-over from other donors' samples. The CDR3 runs from the conserved cysteine through the conserved F or W. The D gene is left open where the match is weak. Only part of the rows carry a size: once, few, many, or a class if the clone is expanded.

TRBJ1-1 TRBV15 NA NA CATSRDRGKASAAFF TGTGCCACCAGCAGAGATAGGGGAAAGGCATCAGCAGCTTTCTTT
TRBJ2-1 TRBV7-9 NA NA CASSNRVDEQFF TGTGCCAGCAGCAACAGGGTCGATGAGCAGTTCTTC
TRBJ1-2 TRBV7-9 NA TRBD1 CASSGHRGRFYGYTF TGTGCCAGCAGCGGACACAGGGGGCGCTTCTATGGCTACACCTTC
TRBJ2-7 TRBV14 NA NA CASSQDYPLNYEQYF TGTGCCAGCAGCCAAGATTACCCGCTTAACTACGAGCAGTACTTC
TRBJ2-2 TRBV7-6 many TRBD2 CASSLGGETGELFF TGTGCCAGCAGCCTGGGAGGGGAAACCGGGGAGCTGTTTTTT
TRBJ2-3 TRBV10-3 once NA CAISESPGTDTQYF TGTGCCATCAGTGAGTCCCCAGGTACAGATACGCAGTATTTT
TRBJ2-2 TRBV4-1 NA NA CASSHSWRTGELFF TGCGCCAGCAGCCATTCTTGGCGCACCGGGGAGCTGTTTTTT
TRBJ2-6 TRBV27 few NA CASSGRPSGANVLTF TGTGCCAGCAGCGGACGTCCCTCTGGGGCCAACGTCCTGACTTTC
TRBJ2-3 TRBV10-3 NA NA CAISGGREIDTQYF TGTGCCATCAGTGGAGGAAGGGAGATAGATACGCAGTATTTT
TRBJ2-2 TRBV11-2 few NA CASSPYIGSGAQVGELFF TGTGCCAGCAGCCCCTATATTGGGTCGGGGGCGCAGGTCGGGGAGCTGTTTTTT
TRBJ1-5 TRBV5-5 NA TRBD1 CASSLEGGEPQHF TGTGCCAGCAGCTTGGAAGGGGGCGAGCCCCAGCATTTT
TRBJ2-3 TRBV24-1 NA TRBD2 CATSDGRTSGEYTNTDTQYF TGTGCCACCAGTGATGGGCGGACTAGCGGGGAGTACACTAACACAGATACGCAGTATTTT
TRBJ2-1 TRBV19 NA TRBD2 CASSIFGRGGLNEQFF TGTGCCAGTAGTATCTTTGGGCGGGGGGGCCTTAATGAGCAGTTCTTC
TRBJ1-1 TRBV27 NA NA CASSPRTWPLYTEAFF TGTGCCAGCAGTCCCCGGACCTGGCCCTTATACACTGAAGCTTTCTTT
TRBJ2-1 TRBV12-3/TRBV12-4 few NA CASSPRDRAYNEQFF TGTGCCAGCAGTCCCCGGGACCGGGCCTACAATGAGCAGTTCTTC
TRBJ2-2 TRBV27 NA NA CASTKLGENTGELFF TGTGCCAGCACTAAATTGGGGGAAAACACCGGGGAGCTGTTTTTT
TRBJ2-5 TRBV27 NA TRBD1 CASSLRPGQGAGETQYF TGTGCCAGCAGTTTAAGGCCCGGACAGGGGGCTGGGGAGACCCAGTACTTC
TRBJ2-6 TRBV10-3 NA NA CATKRKESPGANVLTF TGTGCCACCAAGCGAAAGGAATCACCTGGGGCCAACGTCCTGACTTTC
TRBJ1-1 TRBV19 few NA CASSIDSGVNTEAFF TGTGCCAGCAGTATAGACTCAGGTGTGAACACTGAAGCTTTCTTT
TRBJ2-3 TRBV19 NA TRBD1 CATKQGSNTDTQYF TGTGCCACTAAACAGGGGTCCAACACAGATACGCAGTATTTT
TRBJ1-2 TRBV6-5 few NA CASRIRPDYGYTF TGTGCCAGCAGAATAAGACCAGACTATGGCTACACCTTC
TRBJ1-2 TRBV5-4 NA NA CASSPHTTANYGYTF TGTGCCAGCAGCCCTCATACGACAGCTAACTATGGCTACACCTTC
TRBJ1-2 TRBV19 few TRBD1 CASEGGGAKGYTF TGTGCCAGCGAAGGAGGGGGCGCGAAAGGCTACACCTTC
TRBJ2-3 TRBV6-1 NA NA CASSEQGADTDTQYF TGTGCCAGCAGTGAACAAGGAGCGGACACAGATACGCAGTATTTT
TRBJ1-6 TRBV5-5 once NA CASSHDQRNNSPLHF TGTGCCAGCAGCCACGACCAGCGGAATAATTCACCCCTCCACTTT
TRBJ1-5 TRBV28 NA NA CASSLYNQPQHF TGTGCCAGCAGTTTGTACAATCAGCCCCAGCATTTT
TRBJ2-1 TRBV7-3 many TRBD2 CASSQGLAGSNEQFF TGTGCCAGCAGCCAGGGACTAGCGGGAAGCAATGAGCAGTTCTTC
TRBJ1-1 TRBV7-2 many NA CASSLSGTGAFF TGTGCCAGCAGCTTATCCGGCACGGGAGCTTTCTTT
TRBJ2-6 TRBV2 NA NA CASSEPALGTGMFSGANVLTF TGTGCCAGCAGTGAACCGGCCCTTGGAACAGGCATGTTCTCTGGGGCCAACGTCCTGACTTTC
TRBJ2-1 TRBV11-3 NA TRBD2 CASSSRSGGPYNEQFF TGTGCCAGCAGCTCCCGGAGCGGGGGCCCGTACAATGAGCAGTTCTTC
TRBJ2-1 TRBV11-2 few NA CASSLGPVGYNEQFF TGTGCCAGCAGCTTAGGACCAGTAGGTTACAATGAGCAGTTCTTC
TRBJ2-1 TRBV20-1 NA TRBD2 CSARDLSGGAHEQFF TGCAGTGCTAGAGATCTAAGCGGGGGGGCGCATGAGCAGTTCTTC
TRBJ2-2 TRBV5-1 few TRBD2 CASSSPTSGNTGELFF TGCGCCAGCAGCTCCCCGACTAGCGGGAACACCGGGGAGCTGTTTTTT
TRBJ1-2 TRBV13 NA NA CASSLGGARLGYTF TGTGCCAGCAGCTTAGGTGGGGCCCGCCTGGGGTACACCTTC
TRBJ1-1 TRBV7-8 few NA CASVAGLANTEAFF TGTGCCAGCGTCGCGGGACTGGCGAACACTGAAGCTTTCTTT
TRBJ2-2 TRBV20-1 NA NA CSATENTGELFF TGCAGTGCAACAGAAAACACCGGGGAGCTGTTTTTT
TRBJ2-1 TRBV7-2 NA NA CASSLRDLNYNEQFF TGTGCCAGCAGCCTCCGGGACTTGAACTACAATGAGCAGTTCTTC
TRBJ2-3 TRBV29-1 NA TRBD1 CSARGPSSTDTQYF TGCAGCGCCAGGGGGCCATCTAGCACAGATACGCAGTATTTT
TRBJ2-3 TRBV27 NA TRBD2 CASSPGTITDTQYF TGTGCCAGCAGCCCGGGGACTATCACAGATACGCAGTATTTT
TRBJ1-1 TRBV24-1 once NA CALGGGGETEAFF TGTGCCCTCGGAGGGGGGGGGGAAACTGAAGCTTTCTTT
TRBJ1-1 TRBV28 few TRBD1 CASSVGGTGGTEAFF TGTGCCAGCAGTGTGGGGGGGACAGGGGGCACTGAAGCTTTCTTT
TRBJ1-4 TRBV5-8 many NA CASSLRGLSEKLFF TGTGCCAGCAGCTTAAGAGGATTATCCGAAAAACTGTTTTTT
TRBJ1-4 TRBV7-8 many NA CASSSPTGTVTNEKLFF TGTGCCAGCAGCTCGCCAACAGGGACTGTCACTAATGAAAAACTGTTTTTT
TRBJ2-6 TRBV6-6 few NA CASTNDGISGANVLTF TGTGCCAGCACAAATGACGGAATCTCTGGGGCCAACGTCCTGACTTTC
TRBJ2-2 TRBV4-1 NA NA CASSQGGGGKLFF TGCGCCAGCAGCCAAGGGGGAGGCGGGAAGCTGTTTTTT
TRBJ2-5 TRBV6-2/TRBV6-3 few NA CASTSRKRFQETQYF TGTGCCAGCACCTCGAGGAAGAGATTTCAAGAGACCCAGTACTTC
TRBJ2-1 TRBV19 few NA CASSVHYNEQFF TGTGCCAGTAGTGTACATTACAATGAGCAGTTCTTC
TRBJ1-6 TRBV28 many NA CASEDWQEESPLHF TGTGCCAGCGAGGATTGGCAGGAAGAATCACCCCTCCACTTT
TRBJ1-1 TRBV27 NA NA CATARESGEAFF TGTGCCACCGCGAGGGAATCGGGTGAAGCTTTCTTT
TRBJ2-3 TRBV19 NA NA CASSYLSDLSTDTQYF TGTGCCAGTAGTTACCTAAGTGACCTTAGCACAGATACGCAGTATTTT
TRBJ2-5 TRBV5-1 NA NA CASSLGRTFQETQYF TGCGCCAGCAGCCTGGGTAGGACATTCCAAGAGACCCAGTACTTC
TRBJ2-7 TRBV7-6 NA NA CASSPPHRIVEQYF TGTGCCAGCAGCCCCCCCCACAGGATCGTCGAGCAGTACTTC
TRBJ2-7 TRBV6-6 few NA CASSPSPPELEQYF TGTGCCAGCAGCCCTAGTCCCCCAGAGCTCGAGCAGTACTTC
TRBJ1-5 TRBV7-9 few NA CASSLDVGDLDQPQHF TGTGCCAGCAGCTTAGATGTGGGCGATTTGGACCAGCCCCAGCATTTT
TRBJ2-1 TRBV4-2 NA TRBD2 CASSQDSSGVGIDEQFF TGTGCCAGCAGCCAAGATTCGAGCGGGGTGGGCATCGATGAGCAGTTCTTC
TRBJ2-7 TRBV7-9 NA TRBD1 CASSSPGQNYEQYF TGTGCCAGCAGCTCCCCGGGACAGAACTACGAGCAGTACTTC